Detailed here is one T cell receptor (beta chain). This specimen comes from a study of blood T cell repertoires in COVID-19. Across the study: Samples representing acute and convalescent COVID-19 were sourced from the United States, Italy and Spain. Sample material is recorded as cDNA or gDNA derived from T cells, B-cell-depleted T cells, or PBMCs.

Germline V gene data show CDR1 as SGHNT and CDR2 as YYREEE (reference sequence). V shed 4 bases and J 10 bases; nucleotides not matched to a gene: 3. This CDR3 contains 12 residues. In the original processing: Nucleated cell counts were estimated from reference gene primer amplification. Assay used: immunoSEQ multiplex PCR; TCRdb lists only in-frame clones, some missing. That table furnishes V, J and clone size, whereas the DNA furnished D and trimming. This table holds some 83,000 clones, over 80% found once. The sequenced sample was peripheral blood. The sequence was obtained from a man aged 50-59 years with acute or convalescent COVID-19. J is TRBJ1-4 and V is TRBV5-4; 8 nucleotides agree with TRBD1. CDR3 DNA: TGTGCCAGCAGCGCGACAGGGGCAAAACTGTTTTTT. Its translation is CASSATGAKLFF.